This TCR beta chain was sequenced during a study of graft-versus-host responses after intestinal transplantation. Study conclusions and caveats: HvG clone declines early post-transplant were associated with peak circulating GvH levels. Allografts of patients with graft-donor T cell macrochimerism showed high graft-versus-host to host-versus-graft clone ratios.

Comments on this clone: Its antigen is currently unknown.

Intraepithelial and lamina propria lymphocytes were released after the graft tissue was processed. The CDR3 loop spans 13 amino acids. Germline lookup yields CDR1 PRHDT and CDR2 FYEKMQ (reference sequence). Deletions cut 7 bases from V and 2 bases from J, with 9 bases between. Measured with immunoSEQ multiplex PCR; TCRdb has only the in-frame clones, and not every one. The data contain some 15,000 clones, 80% of them singletons. The genes are TRBV13 and TRBJ2-1; maybe TRBD1 (6 bases). This receptor was taken from a human patient who received an intestinal transplant, so some T cells may come from the graft donor. The input for sequencing was ileum tissue, taken about 15 weeks after intestinal transplant. CDR3 protein: CASTRGPYNEQFF. In DNA, the CDR3 is TGTGCCAGCACCAGGGGCCCCTACAATGAGCAGTTCTTC.